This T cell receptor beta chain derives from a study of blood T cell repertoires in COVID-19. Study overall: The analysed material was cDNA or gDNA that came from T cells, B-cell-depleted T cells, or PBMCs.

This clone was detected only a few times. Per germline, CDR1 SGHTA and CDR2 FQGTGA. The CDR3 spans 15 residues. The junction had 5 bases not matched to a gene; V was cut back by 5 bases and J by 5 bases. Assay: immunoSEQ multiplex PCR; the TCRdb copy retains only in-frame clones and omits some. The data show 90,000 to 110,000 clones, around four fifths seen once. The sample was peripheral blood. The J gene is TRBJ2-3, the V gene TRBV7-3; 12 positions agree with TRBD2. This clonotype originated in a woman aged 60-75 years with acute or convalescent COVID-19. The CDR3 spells CASSLAGGQGDTQYF. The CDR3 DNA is TGTGCCAGCAGCCTAGCGGGGGGGCAGGGAGATACGCAGTATTTT.